These T cell receptor beta chains were read from a single sample in a study of T-cell memory formation after mild COVID-19. TCRdb reanalysed the 5' RACE reads using MiXCR and keeps one entry per CDR3 protein. This table holds around 200,000 distinct CDR3 sequences, 9% to 10% found once. The specimen was PBMCs or a T cell subset sorted from them (not recorded which). These receptors came from a young man who had mild COVID-19 (a few samples of this study predate the infection). Cell type and time point are not known. The CDR3 runs from the conserved cysteine through the conserved F or W. The D gene is left open where the match is weak. Rows give clone size only sometimes, using once, few, many, or a class for an expanded clone.

j_call clone_size d_call v_call cdr3_nt cdr3_aa
TRBJ2-4 few . TRBV9 TGTGCCAGCAGCGTAGGCCCCTCCGGGGCCAAAAACATTCAGTACTTC CASSVGPSGAKNIQYF
TRBJ1-3 . TRBD1 TRBV11-2 TGTGCCAGCAGTTCCACCCTAGACAGGGTACGAAACACCATATATTTT CASSSTLDRVRNTIYF
TRBJ2-5 . . TRBV18 TGTGCCAGCTCAGGCATACAGGGTGAGACCCAGTACTTC CASSGIQGETQYF
TRBJ2-5 few . TRBV18 TGTGCCAGCTCTCCCCGAGCCGGTGAGACCCAGTACTTC CASSPRAGETQYF
TRBJ2-1 . . TRBV7-2 TGTGCCAGCAGCTTCCAGGGATCCAGCAATGAGCAGTTCTTC CASSFQGSSNEQFF
TRBJ1-1 . . TRBV18 TGTGCCAGCTCACCAGACAGGCGAGCTTTCTTT CASSPDRRAFF
TRBJ1-1 few TRBD1 TRBV18 TGTGCCAGCTCTGACGCCGTCAGGGGGCAGGGAGCTTTCTTT CASSDAVRGQGAFF
TRBJ2-1 . TRBD2 TRBV3-1 TGTGCCAGCAGCCAAGATGCGCGCGGCGGGGGGAGTGGAGCCTACAATGAGCAGTTCTTC CASSQDARGGGSGAYNEQFF
TRBJ2-7 few . TRBV2 TGTGCCAGCAGCCAGGGGAGGCACGAGCAGTACTTC CASSQGRHEQYF
TRBJ2-5 few TRBD2 TRBV28 TGTGCCAGCAGTTTACTAGCGGGGGAGCAAGAGACCCAGTACTTC CASSLLAGEQETQYF
TRBJ1-1 . . TRBV12-3/TRBV12-4 TGTGCCAGCAGCTCAGGGTTTTCTGAAGCTTTCTTT CASSSGFSEAFF
TRBJ2-1 . TRBD1 TRBV6-2/TRBV6-3 TGTGCCAGCAGTTACCCCCTTACAGGGGTTGAGCAGTTCTTC CASSYPLTGVEQFF
TRBJ2-1 many . TRBV7-2 TGTGCCAGCAGCTTAGACACCTACAATGAGCAGTTCTTC CASSLDTYNEQFF
TRBJ1-1 few . TRBV6-2/TRBV6-3 TGTGCCAGCAGTCCCCCGGGGTCCAATGAAGCTTTCTTT CASSPPGSNEAFF
TRBJ2-5 many . TRBV7-6 TGTGCCAGCAGCGCTCACCCCGGGGGCGAGACCCAGTACTTC CASSAHPGGETQYF
TRBJ2-5 few TRBD1 TRBV12-3/TRBV12-4 TGTGCCAGCAGCCTTAGACAGGGAGAGACCCAGTACTTC CASSLRQGETQYF
TRBJ1-1 many TRBD1 TRBV6-5 TGTGCCAGCAGTTATCGACAGGGGTTGAACACTGAAGCTTTCTTT CASSYRQGLNTEAFF
TRBJ1-1 few . TRBV19 TGTGCCAGTAGTAAACCAAGTAGTAACACTGAAGCTTTCTTT CASSKPSSNTEAFF
TRBJ2-3 few TRBD2 TRBV5-6 TGTGCCAGCAGCCTAATAGCGGGGGACGTGATGGATACGCAGTATTTT CASSLIAGDVMDTQYF
TRBJ2-7 . TRBD1 TRBV20-1 TGCAGTGCAGGGACAGGGGTGACCTACGAGCAGTACTTC CSAGTGVTYEQYF
TRBJ2-5 many TRBD1 TRBV7-6 TGTGCCAGCAACCACATCCGGGACAGAGGATACAGGGAGACCCAGTACTTC CASNHIRDRGYRETQYF
TRBJ2-5 . . TRBV12-3/TRBV12-4 TGTGCCAGCAGTTTGGGGGGGCGCGACAGGGAGACCCAGTACTTC CASSLGGRDRETQYF
TRBJ2-3 many TRBD2 TRBV12-5 TGTGCTAGTGGTTCACCCCTCGCTTCGGGGGGGAGCACAGATACGCAGTATTTT CASGSPLASGGSTDTQYF
TRBJ2-5 few TRBD2 TRBV10-1 TGCGCCAGCAGTGACCTGGAGGAGCGGGGGGACGAGACCCAGTACTTC CASSDLEERGDETQYF
TRBJ2-1 few . TRBV5-1 TGCGCCAGCAGCTTGAACCTAGAGCTCCATGAGCAGTTCTTC CASSLNLELHEQFF
TRBJ2-1 few TRBD1 TRBV18 TGTGCCAGCTCACCCGGGACAGGGCGTAATGAGCAGTTCTTC CASSPGTGRNEQFF
TRBJ1-6 . TRBD1 TRBV20-1 TGCAGTGCTCGACCGACAGGGATTGTTAATTCACCCCTCCACTTT CSARPTGIVNSPLHF
TRBJ2-2 few TRBD2 TRBV20-1 TGCAGTGCTGCCGGGACTAGCCGACCCGGGGAGCTGTTTTTT CSAAGTSRPGELFF
TRBJ2-3 . . TRBV12-3/TRBV12-4 TGTGCCAGCAGTTTAGACTCCCTCACAGATACGCAGTATTTT CASSLDSLTDTQYF
TRBJ2-1 few TRBD2 TRBV4-3 TGCGCCAGCAGCCAAGATACGGGGGGTGGGCAGTTCTTC CASSQDTGGGQFF
TRBJ2-2 few TRBD1 TRBV10-3 TGTGCCATCAGCCGCGGACAGGGTTCCACCGGGGAGCTGTTTTTT CAISRGQGSTGELFF
TRBJ1-1 many . TRBV4-1 TGCGCCAGCAGCCAAGATAGGCGCACTGAAGCTTTCTTT CASSQDRRTEAFF
TRBJ1-2 many . TRBV7-2 TGTGCCAGCAGCTTAGCTTTCGGAATGGGGACGGGCCTCGCGGGCTACACCTTC CASSLAFGMGTGLAGYTF
TRBJ2-5 . . TRBV4-2 TGTGCCAGCAGCCAAGAGAGCCTAGCGAGTTACGGGCGAGAGACCCAGTACTTC CASSQESLASYGRETQYF
TRBJ2-3 many TRBD2 TRBV13 TGTGCCAGCAGCTTGGCCCTAGCGGGGGGGAGCACAGATACGCAGTATTTT CASSLALAGGSTDTQYF
TRBJ2-3 few . TRBV7-2 TGTGCCAGCAGCCGACTAGGAAGCACAGATACGCAGTATTTT CASSRLGSTDTQYF
TRBJ2-1 few . TRBV11-1 TGTGCCAGCAGCTTAGAGACCCTCACAGGGAAATACAATGAGCAGTTCTTC CASSLETLTGKYNEQFF
TRBJ1-2 many . TRBV12-3/TRBV12-4 TGTGCCAGCAGTTTAACGGGTTATGGCTACACCTTC CASSLTGYGYTF
TRBJ1-1 few . TRBV6-6 TGTGCCAGCAGTTACCCACAGATCCGGGCTTTCTTT CASSYPQIRAFF
TRBJ1-1 many . TRBV7-2 TGTGCCAGCAGCTTAGTCGCAGGTGGGGACACTGAAGCTTTCTTT CASSLVAGGDTEAFF
TRBJ2-1 . . TRBV19 TGTGCCAGTAGTATAGGGCGGCCATCTCCGCAGTTCTTC CASSIGRPSPQFF
TRBJ2-7 . . TRBV29-1 TGCAGCGTTAAAGAAACAGGGACTAACTACGAGCAGTACTTC CSVKETGTNYEQYF
TRBJ1-3 . . TRBV2 TGTGCCAGCAGTGAAAGTACAGCCGGAAACACCATATATTTT CASSESTAGNTIYF
TRBJ2-3 many TRBD2 TRBV7-9 TGTGCCAGGGGGACTAGCGGCACAGATACGCAGTATTTT CARGTSGTDTQYF
TRBJ2-7 . . TRBV4-1 TGCGCCAGCAGCCAAGTCGAAGGGGGGCGGGCGACCTCCTACGAGCAGTACTTC CASSQVEGGRATSYEQYF
TRBJ2-2 few . TRBV6-5 TGTGCCAGCAGCTCAGGGGAACTTCTTAACACCGGGGAGCTGTTTTTT CASSSGELLNTGELFF
TRBJ1-1 few . TRBV6-5 TGTGCCAGCAGTTACTCGTCTGGGGGCGACACTGAAGCTTTCTTT CASSYSSGGDTEAFF
TRBJ2-1 . . TRBV10-1 TGCGCCAGCAGCAAGGGGGGGGGACAGACTTACAATGAGCAGTTCTTC CASSKGGGQTYNEQFF
TRBJ1-6 many . TRBV5-1 TGCGCCAGCAGCTCCAGTCCGGATTCACCCCTCCACTTT CASSSSPDSPLHF
TRBJ2-1 . . TRBV29-1 TGCATCTGTCTGAGGGGGGACCGGAATGAGCAGTTCTTC CICLRGDRNEQFF
TRBJ2-3 few . TRBV19 TGTGCCAGTAGTATATCGGGGGACGATACGCAGTATTTT CASSISGDDTQYF
TRBJ2-7 . TRBD2 TRBV20-1 TGCAGTGCTCGGGGGGATGCCTACGACGAGCAGTACTTC CSARGDAYDEQYF
TRBJ2-2 many . TRBV5-1 TGCGCCAGCACGGCAGACTCGGGGGAGCTGTTTTTT CASTADSGELFF
TRBJ1-6 . TRBD1 TRBV4-3 TGCGCCAGCAGCCAGGGACAGTATAATTCACCCCTCCACTTT CASSQGQYNSPLHF
TRBJ1-2 . . TRBV3-1 TGTGCCAGCACCTCTTGGGGCGTCGGCTACACCTTC CASTSWGVGYTF
TRBJ1-1 . . TRBV5-1 TGCGCCAGCAGCTTACCCAGTTGGGCTCCGGGGACTGAAGCTTTCTTT CASSLPSWAPGTEAFF
TRBJ2-6 . . TRBV4-3 TGCGCCAGCAGACAGGACTCTGGGGCCAACGTCCTGACTTTC CASRQDSGANVLTF
TRBJ1-1 few TRBD1 TRBV10-2 TGCGCCAGCAGGCTCTCAGGGGGGAACACTGAAGCTTTCTTT CASRLSGGNTEAFF
TRBJ1-3 few . TRBV7-7 TGTGCCAGCAGCCTCAGACAGGGAAACACCATATATTTT CASSLRQGNTIYF